The 16 T cell receptor beta chains below come from one sample, sequenced in a study of control samples from healthy donors and cancer patients. Assay: immunoSEQ multiplex PCR; the TCRdb copy retains only in-frame clones and omits some. The data show about 100,000 clones, around 80% seen once. Material for sequencing was blood. The source of these receptors is a man younger than 35 in good health.

The chain couples TRBV19 to TRBJ2-6; D not resolved. With 8 bases removed from V and 0 bases from J, the gap between germline ends came to 8 bases. CDR3 length: 14 amino acids. The V gene's germline CDR1 is LNHDA and CDR2 SQIVND (reference sequence). The CDR3 DNA is TGTGCCAGTGAGGATAGCTCTGGGGCCAACGTCCTGACTTTC. Amino acid sequence: CASEDSSGANVLTF.

This sequence joins TRBV19 and TRBJ1-4; D gene ambiguous. CDR3 size: 15 residues. From germline, CDR1 is LNHDA and CDR2 SQIVND (reference sequence). The V gene lost 0 bases and the J gene lost 8 bases, with 13 bases spanning the gap. The CDR3 region has the DNA TGTGCCAGTAGTATAGAAGGAGGAAGAGGAGAAAAACTGTTTTTT. It yields the protein CASSIEGGRGEKLFF.

This chain joins TRBV6-5 and TRBJ1-5; no firm D call. This CDR3 region has 14 residues. Germline-derived CDR1 and CDR2 are MNHEY and SVGAGI. V was cut by 2 bases and J by 4 bases, with 9 bases left in between. The CDR3, as DNA: TGTGCCAGCAGTTACGGCCCCAAGAATCAGCCCCAGCATTTT. Translating it yields CASSYGPKNQPQHF.

About this clone: This CDR3 is also generated by other DNA sequences in the sample. V usage is TRBV4-1 and J usage is TRBJ1-1; no clear D. The ends were cut back, 0 bases at V and 1 base at J, with 12 bases in the middle. CDR1 MGHRA and CDR2 YSYEKL come from the germline V gene. CDR3 length equals 16 residues. The CDR3 DNA reads as TGCGCCAGCAGCCAAGAGCCACCGCCAGAGAACACTGAAGCTTTCTTT. Its protein is CASSQEPPPENTEAFF.

This chain connects TRBV19 to TRBJ2-7; possible D gene TRBD1, 5 bases. The CDR3 is 14 residues long. Germline CDR1 reads LNHDA; CDR2 reads SQIVND (reference sequence). Trimming took off 9 bases at V and 3 bases at J, with 18 bases between the two ends. CDR3 DNA sequence: TGTGCCAGCCTCACCTCGTGTCAGGGCTACGAGCAGTACTTC. Protein product: CASLTSCQGYEQYF. Full variable domain (outside the CDR3, taken from reference TRBV19 and TRBJ2-7): DGGITQSPKYLFRKEGQNVTLSCEQNLNHDAMYWYRQDPGQGLRLIYYSQIVNDFQKGDIAEGYSVSREKKESFPLTVTSAQKNPTAFYLCASLTSCQGYEQYFGPGTRLTVT.

The CDR3 is CTSSQAARQGETQYF. CDR3 coding DNA: TGCACCAGCAGCCAAGCGGCGAGACAGGGGGAGACCCAGTACTTC. J is TRBJ2-5 and V is TRBV1; the tabulated D call, TRBD1, remains unverified against the DNA. TRBV1 is listed as a pseudogene. The CDR3 is 15 residues long.

The rearrangement joins TRBV6-5 to TRBJ1-1; D remains unclear. Per germline, CDR1 MNHEY and CDR2 SVGAGI. The CDR3 totals 13 residues. The V end was cut by 5 bases, the J end by 4 bases, with 11 bases between. CDR3 protein: CASSLGRSTEAFF. DNA for the CDR3: TGTGCCAGCAGTCTGGGGAGGAGCACTGAAGCTTTCTTT.

The genes are TRBV2 and TRBJ1-5, with 8 nucleotides matching TRBD1. CDR3 length equals 13 residues. V lost 8 bases and J lost 4; bases outside the gene matches: 4. Germline lookup yields CDR1 SNHLY and CDR2 FYNNEI. The CDR3 sequence is CASRGQENQPQHF. As DNA, the CDR3 is TGTGCCAGCCGGGGACAGGAGAATCAGCCCCAGCATTTT.

Points on this clone: This CDR3 is also generated by other DNA sequences in the sample. The chain couples TRBV5-1 to TRBJ2-2; 9 bases map to TRBD2. Germline lookup yields CDR1 SGHRS and CDR2 YFSETQ. The CDR3 is 18 amino acids. J was trimmed by 4 bases and V by 0 bases; bases with no gene match: 10. CDR3 nucleotide sequence: TGCGCCAGCAGCTTGGGGGCGGGGGGGCCTTTCCCCACCGGGGAGCTGTTTTTT. Residues: CASSLGAGGPFPTGELFF.

This chain joins TRBV12-3 or TRBV12-4 and TRBJ2-1; 8 nucleotides align to TRBD1. This CDR3 is 13 amino acids long. The trim removed 5 bases at V and 10 bases at J, leaving 7 bases unmatched. The CDR3 sequence: CASSHSGGGEQFF. The DNA of the CDR3 is TGTGCCAGCAGTCACTCAGGGGGCGGAGAGCAGTTCTTC.

This chain uses TRBV7-9 with TRBJ2-2; D might be TRBD1 or TRBD2, each matching 6 bases. V was clipped by 11 bases and J by 0 bases, with 22 bases between them. The CDR3 consists of 17 residues. Per the germline V gene, CDR1 is SEHNR and CDR2 is FQNEAQ (reference sequence). The CDR3: CAVLLGGSRTNTGELFF. The CDR3 DNA reads as TGTGCCGTTCTGCTCGGGGGCAGTCGGACGAACACCGGGGAGCTGTTTTTT.

This chain uses TRBV5-1 with TRBJ2-7; 12 bases are a match to TRBD2. J was trimmed by 2 bases and V by 9 bases; bases with no gene match: 3. The CDR3 sequence is 13 residues long. CDR1 and CDR2 from the germline V gene are SGHRS and YFSETQ. DNA for the CDR3: TGCGCCACTAGACTAGCGGGGGCCTACGAGCAGTACTTC. This codes for CATRLAGAYEQYF.

The rearrangement uses TRBV29-1 and TRBJ1-1, with 9 nucleotides matching TRBD1. This CDR3 comprises 13 residues. The ends lost 6 bases at V and 6 bases at J; junction bases unmatched: 8. Germline lookup yields CDR1 SQVTM and CDR2 ANQGSEA. The CDR3 DNA is TGCAGCGTACGCCGGGACAGGGTTGCTGAAGCTTTCTTT. Its translation: CSVRRDRVAEAFF.

J is TRBJ1-2 and V is TRBV27, with 10 bases lining up with TRBD1. The CDR3 is 15 residues long. Germline values: CDR1 MNHEY, CDR2 SMNVEV (reference sequence). Germline trimming cut 1 base from V and 7 bases from J; bases unmatched to any gene: 6. The CDR3 is CASSLLAGQGFGYTF. The CDR3 bases are TGTGCCAGCAGTTTATTGGCGGGACAGGGGTTTGGCTACACCTTC.

The CDR3 DNA sequence: TGTGCCAGCAGTCCCCGGGAGCCCTCAACATATTCACCCCTCCACTTT. Translated, it gives CASSPREPSTYSPLHF. The chain joins TRBV27 to TRBJ1-6; D gene ambiguous. The CDR3 sequence is 16 residues long. The V and J ends lost 5 bases and 8 bases respectively, with 19 bases between them. CDR1 and CDR2 (germline): MNHEY, SMNVEV (reference sequence).

This clone was seen more than once but under ten times. This sample includes further DNA sequences coding for the same CDR3. The J gene is TRBJ1-4, the V gene TRBV5-6; D is ambiguous. Germline V gene lookup returns CDR1 SGHDT and CDR2 YYEEEE. Trimming shortened V by 1 base and J by 3 bases, and 7 bases separated the two germline ends. The CDR3 runs 14 residues. The CDR3 nucleotides are TGTGCCAGCAGCTTGTTGGGATCTAATGAAAAACTGTTTTTT. Its protein product is CASSLLGSNEKLFF.